This T cell receptor (beta chain) appears in the sequencing data of a study of blood T cell repertoires in COVID-19. The table came from immunoSEQ multiplex PCR; TCRdb's copy has only in-frame clones and leaves some out. The sample includes tens of thousands of clones, more than 90% of them seen just once. Deletions cut 8 bases from V and 4 bases from J, with 14 bases between. In germline, CDR1 is SGHTA, CDR2 FQGNSA. This CDR3 is built from 13 residues. This TCR came from a human donor in a cohort sampled during active COVID-19. The V gene is TRBV7-2, the J gene TRBJ1-2; possibly TRBD1 for D (5 bases). Input material: peripheral blood. The DNA of the CDR3 is TGTGCCAGCTCCCCGGGGGGACCCTATGGCTACACCTTC. This translates into CASSPGGPYGYTF. Combining the CDR3 with reference TRBV7-2 and TRBJ1-2 gives the whole variable domain GAGVSQSPSNKVTEKGKDVELRCDPISGHTALYWYRQSLGQGLEFLIYFQGNSAPDKSGLPSDRFSAERTGGSVSTLTIQRTQQEDSAVYLCASSPGGPYGYTFGSGTRLTVV.